This T cell receptor beta chain is drawn from a study of PD-L1 blockade in urothelial cancer. Described time point: pretreatment peripheral blood. Losses at the gene ends were 4 bases for V and 7 bases for J; bases not matched to a gene: 5. The CDR3 has 13 residues. Germline V lookup: CDR1 LNHDA, CDR2 SQIVND (reference sequence). The assay was immunoSEQ multiplex PCR, and TCRdb's table has in-frame clones only and misses some. The profile covers around 100,000 clones, with around 89% appearing a single time and under 2% taken by the ten largest. This clone was detected a few times. Specimen: PBMCs, collected around atezolizumab (anti-PD-L1) treatment. The TCR originated in a man between 60 and 70 years old with urothelial cancer. The gene calls are TRBV19 and TRBJ2-7; 9 bases map to TRBD2. The CDR3 coding sequence is TGTGCCAGTAGTAGCGGGAGGGCCGGGGAGCAGTACTTC. Protein: CASSSGRAGEQYF.